Listed here are 15 T cell receptor beta chains from one sample, sequenced in a study of shared clonotypes between healthy human individuals. Naive CD8 isolation took CD45RO-negative cells positively selected for CCR7 and excluded terminally differentiated effector memory CD45RA+ cells. Sequencing used immunoSEQ multiplex PCR; TCRdb keeps in-frame clones, though not all of them. This sample has about 2 million clones; about 94% occur once, and the top ten carry around 1.1%. The specimen was naive CD8+ T cells sorted from blood. These receptors originate from a man aged 18-30 years in good health.

The chain joins TRBV7-9 to TRBJ2-7; 7 nucleotides align to TRBD2. CDR3 size: 15 residues. Per the germline V gene, CDR1 is SEHNR and CDR2 is FQNEAQ (reference sequence). The junction had 13 bases not matched to a gene; V was cut back by 5 bases and J by 6 bases. The CDR3 region has the DNA TGTGCCAGCAGCCCCTCCGGGACTACACCCTCCGAGCAGTACTTC. This gives the protein CASSPSGTTPSEQYF.

The genes are TRBV2 and TRBJ2-7; no clear D gene. V lost 1 base and J lost 2, with 12 bases in between. This CDR3 is built from 15 residues. Germline V gene sequence: CDR1 SNHLY, CDR2 FYNNEI. The CDR3, as DNA: TGTGCCAGCAGTGAAGTAACTTCTAGTCCCTACGAGCAGTACTTC. Its translation is CASSEVTSSPYEQYF.

The chain recombines TRBV6-1 with TRBJ1-2; D remains ambiguous. Germline V CDR1 and CDR2: MNHNS, SASEGT. V was shortened by 0 bases and J by 4 bases, with 24 bases between the two germline ends. This CDR3 comprises 19 residues. As DNA, the CDR3 is TGTGCCAGCAGTGAAGCGGTACAACGGGGATTATCCTTAATCTATGGCTACACCTTC. This translates into CASSEAVQRGLSLIYGYTF.

The sample holds one count of this clone. The V and J genes are TRBV5-3 and TRBJ1-2; D is undetermined. TRBV5-3 is recorded as an ORF, its role being uncertain. Trimming pared 0 bases from V and 13 bases from J, leaving 13 bases between. The CDR3 extends over 12 amino acids. The CDR3 DNA reads as TGTGCCAGAAGCTTGGGTACAGTCTATTGCACCTTC. It translates to CARSLGTVYCTF.

V gene TRBV9 combines with J gene TRBJ1-6; D unclear. V dropped 3 bases and J dropped 11 bases, with 15 bases sitting between them. The germline CDR1 and CDR2 sequences are SGDLS and YYNGEE. CDR3 length: 14 amino acids. The CDR3 protein is CASSGGPLGTPLHF. For the CDR3, the DNA is TGTGCCAGCAGCGGAGGACCGCTAGGGACACCCCTCCACTTT. The variable domain in full, with the rest retrieved from reference TRBV9 and TRBJ1-6, is DSGVTQTPKHLITATGQRVTLRCSPRSGDLSVYWYQQSLDQGLQFLIQYYNGEERAKGNILERFSAQQFPDLHSELNLSSLELGDSALYFCASSGGPLGTPLHFGNGTRLTVT.

The V gene is TRBV4-1, the J gene TRBJ2-3; D is perhaps TRBD2 (7 bases). Trimming removed 0 bases from V and 0 bases from J, with 16 bases in between. This CDR3 contains 18 residues. Germline V gives CDR1 MGHRA, CDR2 YSYEKL. The DNA of the CDR3 is TGCGCCAGCAGCCAAGAGGGCGCGGGGGCACTCAGCACAGATACGCAGTATTTT. Translated: CASSQEGAGALSTDTQYF.

This clone showed up just once. The chain is built from TRBV5-4 and TRBJ2-2, with D unresolved. V was trimmed by 4 bases and J by 7 bases, leaving 20 bases between them. This CDR3 spans 16 amino acids. Looked up from germline, CDR1 is SGHNT and CDR2 is YYREEE (reference sequence). The CDR3 coding sequence is TGTGCCAGCAGCCCAGAACCCGGGCCCCAGGACGGGGAGCTGTTTTTT. This sequence encodes CASSPEPGPQDGELFF.

Note on this clone: At the DNA level, this CDR3 is encoded by other sequences in the same sample as well. The rearrangement uses TRBV2 and TRBJ2-1; TRBD1 matches at 11 bases. CDR3 length equals 13 residues. Unmatched junction bases numbered 1, after V lost 8 bases and J lost 4 bases. Per the germline V gene, CDR1 is SNHLY and CDR2 is FYNNEI. The CDR3 coding sequence is TGTGCCAGCGGACAGGGGGCTTACAATGAGCAGTTCTTC. Amino acids: CASGQGAYNEQFF.

The gene calls are TRBV5-6 and TRBJ2-4; tentatively, D is TRBD2 (6 bases). The CDR3 has 13 residues. CDR1 is SGHDT, CDR2 YYEEEE, per germline. Trimming left V 4 bases short and J 9 bases short, with 14 bases between. The CDR3 loop reads CASSPVQEGIQYF. For the CDR3, the DNA is TGTGCCAGCAGCCCGGTGCAGGAGGGCATTCAGTACTTC.

The chain combines TRBV5-1 with TRBJ2-7, with a weak D call TRBD2 (6 bases). Germline V CDR1 and CDR2: SGHRS, YFSETQ. CDR3 length: 15 amino acids. V was clipped by 0 bases and J by 2 bases, with 12 bases between them. The DNA for the CDR3 is TGCGCCAGCAGCTTGGCACGGGAGACCCCCTACGAGCAGTACTTC. It translates to CASSLARETPYEQYF.

The rearrangement joins TRBV5-1 to TRBJ1-6; the match to TRBD1 covers 9 bases. The V gene end was trimmed by 5 bases and the J gene end by 4 bases; junction bases not matched to a gene: 4. CDR1 is SGHRS, CDR2 YFSETQ, per germline. The CDR3 has 15 residues. Written as DNA, the CDR3 is TGCGCCAGCAGTGGGGACAGGGAATATAATTCACCCCTCCACTTT. Encoded protein: CASSGDREYNSPLHF.

Worth noting for this clone: Different DNA sequences within this sample yield the same CDR3. This rearrangement joins TRBV9 to TRBJ1-5; no firm D call. The V gene lost 0 bases and the J gene lost 5 bases, with 6 bases spanning the gap. Per germline, CDR1 SGDLS and CDR2 YYNGEE. This CDR3 has 13 amino acids. This chain's CDR3 is CASSVEGDQPQHF. In DNA, the CDR3 is TGTGCCAGCAGCGTAGAGGGTGATCAGCCCCAGCATTTT.

This chain links TRBV12-5 with TRBJ2-2; perhaps TRBD2 as D (5 bases). CDR1 is LGHNT and CDR2 is FRNRAP in the germline V gene. V dropped 8 bases and J dropped 2 bases, with 12 bases sitting between them. The CDR3 loop spans 14 amino acids. CDR3 loop: CASSDWPNTGELFF. The CDR3, as DNA: TGTGCTAGTTCGGACTGGCCAAACACCGGGGAGCTGTTTTTT.

The chain carries TRBV5-6 and TRBJ2-2; unclear D gene. From germline, CDR1 is SGHDT and CDR2 YYEEEE. Trimming took 7 bases from V and 3 from J, leaving 10 bases between them. The length of the CDR3 is 13 residues. The CDR3, as DNA: TGTGCCAGCGGCCCGGAGCACACCGGGGAGCTGTTTTTT. Residues: CASGPEHTGELFF.

The chain has TRBV6-5 and TRBJ1-1, with D possibly being TRBD1 (5 bases). V was cut by 0 bases and J by 1 base, with 12 bases left in between. The CDR3 runs 16 residues. CDR1 is MNHEY and CDR2 is SVGAGI in the germline V gene. Here the CDR3 DNA reads TGTGCCAGCAGTTACTCGATTGCAGGGTGGAACACTGAAGCTTTCTTT. It is translated as CASSYSIAGWNTEAFF.